The 14 T cell receptor beta chains listed next were all sequenced from one sample in a study of blood T cells in healthy people across ages. Sample-barcoded 5' priming and a J-beta primer mix drove a second PCR of roughly 7 to 11 cycles. TCRdb reprocessed the 5' RACE reads via MiXCR and lists one record per CDR3 protein. The sample holds approximately 800,000 distinct CDR3 sequences, 62% seen once. What was sequenced was blood. These receptors were collected from a man under 40 in good health.

The gene calls are TRBV20-1 and TRBJ2-1, with D maybe TRBD1 (6 bases). Germline V gene sequence: CDR1 DFQATT, CDR2 SNEGSKA (reference sequence). Trimming removed 1 base from V and 6 bases from J, with 19 bases in between. CDR3 size: 16 residues. The CDR3 is CSARGAYRELFNEQFF. The CDR3 DNA reads as TGCAGTGCTAGAGGTGCATACAGGGAGTTATTCAATGAGCAGTTCTTC.

In its sample, this clonotype was seen many times. The gene calls are TRBV5-1 and TRBJ2-7; D unclear. The CDR3 consists of 14 residues. V was cut by 4 bases and J by 6 bases, with 17 bases left in between. CDR1 is SGHRS and CDR2 is YFSETQ in the germline V gene. CDR3 in DNA: TGCGCCAGCAGCCCCGGGTTGTTCGTTCGCGAGCAGTACTTC. Translation: CASSPGLFVREQYF.

This clonotype has only a few counts. The chain joins TRBV5-5 to TRBJ2-1; D might be TRBD1 (6 bases). With 5 bases removed from V and 6 bases from J, the gap between germline ends came to 15 bases. CDR3 length equals 14 residues. Germline CDR1 is SGHKS and CDR2 is YYEKEE (reference sequence). CDR3 protein: CASSTGMDSNEQFF. The CDR3 region has the DNA TGTGCCAGCAGTACAGGGATGGATAGCAATGAGCAGTTCTTC.

The chain couples TRBV4-1 to TRBJ2-5; tentative D call: TRBD2 (6 bases). V was shortened by 4 bases and J by 5 bases, with 20 bases between the two germline ends. Germline V lookup: CDR1 MGHRA, CDR2 YSYEKL. CDR3 size: 16 residues. CDR3 sequence reads: CASSLSPGLLPETQYF. Here the CDR3 DNA reads TGCGCCAGCAGCCTCTCCCCGGGACTCCTTCCTGAGACCCAGTACTTC.

The J gene is TRBJ2-5, the V gene TRBV29-1, with D perhaps TRBD1 (6 bases). The CDR3 covers 17 residues. The V end was cut by 3 bases, the J end by 11 bases, with 31 bases between. Germline lookup yields CDR1 SQVTM and CDR2 ANQGSEA. CDR3 loop: CSVDVSRGFYTYNEQYF. DNA for the CDR3: TGCAGCGTTGATGTTAGTAGGGGGTTTTATACCTACAATGAGCAGTACTTC. The full variable domain, rest sourced from reference TRBV29-1 and TRBJ2-5, is SAVISQKPSRDICQRGTSLTIQCQVDSQVTMMFWYRQQPGQSLTLIATANQGSEATYESGFVIDKFPISRPNLTFSTLTVSNMSPEDSSIYLCSVDVSRGFYTYNEQYFGPGTRLLVL.

This clonotype was detected many times. The chain recombines TRBV28 with TRBJ2-7; no reliable D call. The CDR3 covers 14 residues. The V end lost 7 bases, the J end lost 8 bases, and 21 bases lay between the germline ends. CDR1 and CDR2 (germline): MDHEN, SYDVKM. CDR3 in amino acids: CASTVGVSLRQQYF. The DNA of the CDR3 is TGTGCCAGCACGGTAGGTGTTTCACTACGGCAGCAGTACTTC.

This clonotype showed up just once. The chain employs TRBV12-3 or TRBV12-4 and TRBJ1-1; D unclear. This CDR3 comprises 15 residues. The V end lost 5 bases, the J end lost 0 bases, and 13 bases lay between the germline ends. In DNA form, the CDR3 reads TGTGCCAGCAGTCTAGGGAGACGGATGAACACTGAAGCTTTCTTT. This translates into CASSLGRRMNTEAFF.

The chain uses TRBV7-9 and TRBJ2-1; TRBD2 aligns across 11 bases. This CDR3 contains 15 residues. Trimming removed 6 bases from V and 9 bases from J; junction bases left unmatched: 10. Germline CDR1 SEHNR, CDR2 FQNEAQ (reference sequence). CDR3 sequence reads: CASRGSVAGGSEQFF. The CDR3 DNA reads TGTGCCAGCAGGGGGTCGGTAGCGGGGGGGAGTGAGCAGTTCTTC.

J is TRBJ2-7 and V is TRBV29-1, with 9 bases matching TRBD1. This CDR3 is 13 amino acids long. Germline V lookup: CDR1 SQVTM, CDR2 ANQGSEA. V lost 3 bases and J lost 2; bases outside the gene matches: 2. CDR3 loop: CSVDGTGTYEQYF. The DNA of the CDR3 is TGCAGCGTTGATGGGACAGGGACCTACGAGCAGTACTTC.

This chain uses TRBV20-1 with TRBJ2-3, with D possibly being TRBD2 (6 bases). This CDR3 contains 12 residues. CDR1 DFQATT and CDR2 SNEGSKA come from the germline V gene (reference sequence). The CDR3 coding sequence is TGCACCGCACCACGGGGGAGGGATACGCAGTATTTT. Its protein product is CTAPRGRDTQYF.

This clonotype has just one count. The chain employs TRBV12-3 or TRBV12-4 and TRBJ1-4, with D uncertain. The length of the CDR3 is 15 residues. Deletions cut 4 bases from V and 7 bases from J, with 16 bases between. CDR3 region: CASSWTGVGSEKLFF. Written as DNA, the CDR3 is TGTGCCAGCAGTTGGACCGGGGTAGGGAGTGAAAAACTGTTTTTT.

The rearrangement links TRBV7-9 to TRBJ2-1; no reliable D call. The CDR3 is 15 amino acids. Germline V gene data show CDR1 as SEHNR and CDR2 as FQNEAQ (reference sequence). V was trimmed by 5 bases and J by 1 base, leaving 12 bases between them. For the CDR3, the DNA is TGTGCCAGCAGCGGTAAAACCCTGTCCTACAATGAGCAGTTCTTC. Protein: CASSGKTLSYNEQFF.

The J gene is TRBJ2-1, the V gene TRBV7-2; D is uncertain. This CDR3 region has 15 residues. Germline CDR1 is SGHTA and CDR2 is FQGNSA. The V end was cut by 1 base, the J end by 7 bases, with 14 bases between. CDR3 sequence (DNA): TGTGCCAGCAGCTTAGAATCGGGTGGGCATAATGAGCAGTTCTTC. Residues: CASSLESGGHNEQFF. Complete variable domain (other parts from reference TRBV7-2 and TRBJ2-1): GAGVSQSPSNKVTEKGKDVELRCDPISGHTALYWYRQSLGQGLEFLIYFQGNSAPDKSGLPSDRFSAERTGGSVSTLTIQRTQQEDSAVYLCASSLESGGHNEQFFGPGTRLTVL.

The chain joins TRBV10-3 to TRBJ2-2; D is uncertain. The CDR3 is made up of 13 amino acids. V lost 4 bases and J 1 base, leaving 4 bases between the germline ends. CDR1 and CDR2 (germline): ENHRY, SYGVKD. The CDR3 region has the DNA TGTGCCATCAGTGTGGTGAACACCGGGGAGCTGTTTTTT. This sequence encodes CAISVVNTGELFF.